The rows below give T cell receptor beta chains drawn from one sample of a study of PD-L1 blockade in urothelial cancer. Assay used: immunoSEQ multiplex PCR; TCRdb lists only in-frame clones, some missing. This table has some 40,000 clones, more than 80% appearing once. The input for sequencing was PBMCs, taken around atezolizumab (anti-PD-L1) treatment. The receptor set was obtained from a man in his sixties or seventies with urothelial cancer. CDR3s include the opening cysteine and the closing phenylalanine or tryptophan. Fields, in order: CDR3 length, D gene, V gene, J gene, clone size, CDR3 DNA, CDR3 protein. A D gene is named only where the DNA matches it firmly. A clone size is listed for some rows: how often the clone was seen (once, few, many), or a class if it is expanded.

cdr3_length: 15
d_call: .
v_call: TRBV29-1
j_call: TRBJ2-1
clone_size: .
cdr3_nt: TGCAGCGTTGTGTTTTTTACCGCTTCAGGGAATGAGCAGTTCTTC
cdr3_aa: CSVVFFTASGNEQFF

cdr3_length: 16
d_call: TRBD2
v_call: TRBV9
j_call: TRBJ2-3
clone_size: .
cdr3_nt: TGTGCCAGCAGCGTGGGCGGGAGACACCCCACAGATACGCAGTATTTT
cdr3_aa: CASSVGGRHPTDTQYF

cdr3_length: 12
d_call: .
v_call: TRBV6-5
j_call: TRBJ2-7
clone_size: .
cdr3_nt: TGTGCCAGCAGCCCGACTAGCTACGAGCAGTACTTC
cdr3_aa: CASSPTSYEQYF

cdr3_length: 14
d_call: TRBD1
v_call: TRBV6-1
j_call: TRBJ2-2
clone_size: .
cdr3_nt: TGTGCCAGCATCCGACAGGGAAACACCGGGGAGCTGTTTTTT
cdr3_aa: CASIRQGNTGELFF

cdr3_length: 15
d_call: TRBD1
v_call: TRBV7-6
j_call: TRBJ2-7
clone_size: .
cdr3_nt: TGTGCCAGCAGCCTGACGGACAGGGGCCCGAGCGAGCAGTACTTC
cdr3_aa: CASSLTDRGPSEQYF

cdr3_length: 13
d_call: .
v_call: TRBV28
j_call: TRBJ1-1
clone_size: .
cdr3_nt: TGTGCCAGCAGTCCGCCGGTTGAGAGTGAAGCTTTCTTT
cdr3_aa: CASSPPVESEAFF

cdr3_length: 17
d_call: TRBD2
v_call: TRBV2
j_call: TRBJ2-2
clone_size: .
cdr3_nt: TGTGCCAGCAGGGTTGGACTAGCGGGAGGTGGTACCGGGGAGCTGTTTTTT
cdr3_aa: CASRVGLAGGGTGELFF

cdr3_length: 16
d_call: .
v_call: TRBV27
j_call: TRBJ2-3
clone_size: .
cdr3_nt: TGTGCCAGCACCGATCGCGGGGCAGGAAGCACAGATACGCAGTATTTT
cdr3_aa: CASTDRGAGSTDTQYF

cdr3_length: 14
d_call: TRBD1
v_call: TRBV19
j_call: TRBJ2-1
clone_size: .
cdr3_nt: TGTGCCAGTAGTACGGACAGGTTCGCCGATGAGCAGTTCTTC
cdr3_aa: CASSTDRFADEQFF

cdr3_length: 15
d_call: TRBD2
v_call: TRBV5-1
j_call: TRBJ2-7
clone_size: once
cdr3_nt: TGCGCCAGCAGCCCGGGAGGGGGGACAATAGGCGAGCAGTACTTC
cdr3_aa: CASSPGGGTIGEQYF

cdr3_length: 12
d_call: .
v_call: TRBV27
j_call: TRBJ2-1
clone_size: .
cdr3_nt: TGTGCCAGCAGTTCCCCTTACAATGAGCAGTTCTTC
cdr3_aa: CASSSPYNEQFF

cdr3_length: 12
d_call: .
v_call: TRBV19
j_call: TRBJ1-2
clone_size: .
cdr3_nt: TGTGCCAGTAGGGGGGCGGACTATGGCTACACCTTC
cdr3_aa: CASRGADYGYTF

cdr3_length: 15
d_call: .
v_call: TRBV28
j_call: TRBJ2-2
clone_size: .
cdr3_nt: TGTGCCAGCAGTTTAGGGGGCACGTACACCGGGGAGCTGTTTTTT
cdr3_aa: CASSLGGTYTGELFF

cdr3_length: 14
d_call: TRBD2
v_call: TRBV28
j_call: TRBJ2-1
clone_size: few
cdr3_nt: TGTGCCAGCAGTCGACTAGCGAGAAACAATGAGCAGTTCTTC
cdr3_aa: CASSRLARNNEQFF

cdr3_length: 14
d_call: TRBD1
v_call: TRBV7-9
j_call: TRBJ2-1
clone_size: .
cdr3_nt: TGTGCCAGCAGCTTAGGCGACAGGGCGGATGAGCAGTTCTTC
cdr3_aa: CASSLGDRADEQFF

cdr3_length: 16
d_call: .
v_call: TRBV18
j_call: TRBJ2-7
clone_size: few
cdr3_nt: TGTGCCAGCTCACCAAATGGAGGGGGCGGAGAATACGAGCAGTACTTC
cdr3_aa: CASSPNGGGGEYEQYF

cdr3_length: 17
d_call: TRBD1
v_call: TRBV4-1
j_call: TRBJ1-2
clone_size: .
cdr3_nt: TGCGCCAGCAGCCAACCGTGGACAGGTCCTGGGGGCTATGGCTACACCTTC
cdr3_aa: CASSQPWTGPGGYGYTF

cdr3_length: 14
d_call: TRBD1
v_call: TRBV5-1
j_call: TRBJ2-5
clone_size: .
cdr3_nt: TGCGCCAGCAGCATATCAGGGGGCTCGGAGACCCAGTACTTC
cdr3_aa: CASSISGGSETQYF

cdr3_length: 14
d_call: TRBD2
v_call: TRBV6-4
j_call: TRBJ2-1
clone_size: once
cdr3_nt: TGTGCCAGCAGCGTGGGACTAGCAGTCAATGAGCAGTTCTTC
cdr3_aa: CASSVGLAVNEQFF

cdr3_length: 15
d_call: TRBD1
v_call: TRBV9
j_call: TRBJ2-7
clone_size: .
cdr3_nt: TGTGCCAGCAGCGGAGGGACAGGGGGCCTGGACGAGCAGTACTTC
cdr3_aa: CASSGGTGGLDEQYF

cdr3_length: 16
d_call: TRBD2
v_call: TRBV6-6
j_call: TRBJ2-7
clone_size: few
cdr3_nt: TGTGCCAGCAGTTACCTCAGACTAGCGGACTCCTACGAGCAGTACTTC
cdr3_aa: CASSYLRLADSYEQYF

cdr3_length: 13
d_call: .
v_call: TRBV27
j_call: TRBJ2-1
clone_size: .
cdr3_nt: TGTGCCAGCAGTTTATCAAGGGGTGAGGAGCAGTTCTTC
cdr3_aa: CASSLSRGEEQFF